The rows below give T cell receptor beta chains drawn from one sample of a study of blood T cell repertoires in COVID-19. Using immunoSEQ multiplex PCR, the repertoire was profiled, and TCRdb retains in-frame clones only, with some absent. The sample yields more than 60,000 clones, around 80% seen once. The sample taken for sequencing was peripheral blood. The receptors here all came from a man aged 60 to 69 with active or convalescent COVID-19. CDR3s include the opening cysteine and the closing phenylalanine or tryptophan.

V gene	J gene	CDR3 protein
TRBV7-2	TRBJ1-6	CASSFGQNSPLHF
TRBV5-5	TRBJ2-5	CASSPTGTSVGETQYF
TRBV5-1	TRBJ1-1	CASSDQGAGGTEAFF
TRBV3-1/TRBV3-2	TRBJ2-7	CASSLWTSGTSYEQYF
TRBV25-1	TRBJ2-7	CASSGGQGHEQYF
TRBV6-2/TRBV6-3	TRBJ2-1	CASSYSRGTSGGQVFYEQFF
TRBV4-3	TRBJ1-1	CASSLAKGGTEAFF
TRBV13	TRBJ2-3	CASSLRTGGPDTQYF
TRBV7-8	TRBJ2-7	CASTLGRRSSYEQYF
TRBV27	TRBJ1-1	CASSLSVGRNTEAFF
TRBV6-4	TRBJ1-2	CASSDQQGSYGYTF
TRBV13	TRBJ2-5	CASSFDPGETQYF
TRBV11-2	TRBJ2-1	CASSPGLAGYNEQFF
TRBV9	TRBJ1-6	CASSVSGAPLHF
TRBV9	TRBJ1-2	CASSVAGGISVGGYTF
TRBV20-1	TRBJ2-1	CSPRGGNEQFF
TRBV6-2/TRBV6-3	TRBJ1-5	CASSYELGQGLYSNQPQHF
TRBV25-1	TRBJ2-7	CASTHPGTGYEQYF
TRBV4-3	TRBJ1-1	CASSHYRTGNTEAFF
TRBV7-2	TRBJ1-2	CASSLAASGVGGYTF
TRBV4-3	TRBJ1-2	CASSQSRTGGDGYTF
TRBV4-1	TRBJ2-5	CASSQDSGLAGRETQYF
TRBV3-1/TRBV3-2	TRBJ2-4	CASSQERTNWKNIQYF
TRBV14	TRBJ2-6	CASSSQGAPGANVLTF
TRBV6-2/TRBV6-3	TRBJ1-6	CASSPPLDSPLHF
TRBV19	TRBJ1-1	CASSQQGSGTEAFF
TRBV7-2	TRBJ1-5	CASSLTGDNQPQHF
TRBV28	TRBJ1-6	CASRGGISNSPLHF
TRBV6-4	TRBJ1-6	CASSDSAQGNSPLHF
TRBV4-3	TRBJ2-3	CASSQDLATDTQYF
TRBV6-5	TRBJ1-3	CASITDSTSGNTIYF
TRBV6-5	TRBJ2-7	CASSAGTGFSYEQYF
TRBV6-5	TRBJ1-5	CASSQTGFNQPQHF
TRBV5-6	TRBJ1-3	CASSLARAGNTIYF
TRBV5-1	TRBJ1-5	CASSLGQGGDNQPQHF